These 27 T cell receptor beta chains came from one sample sequenced in a study of blood T cell repertoires in COVID-19. Sequencing used immunoSEQ multiplex PCR; TCRdb keeps in-frame clones, though not all of them. The sample has hundreds of thousands of clones, approximately 86% seen once. The sample taken for sequencing was PBMCs or T cells enriched from blood (not recorded which). The receptors here all came from a woman aged 18-35 years who had recovered from COVID-19.

This rearrangement joins TRBV5-1 to TRBJ2-1, with 8 bases aligning to TRBD1. The germline CDR1 and CDR2 sequences are SGHRS and YFSETQ. Losses at the gene ends were 3 bases for V and 5 bases for J; bases not matched to a gene: 10. The CDR3 contains 16 residues. The CDR3 sequence: CASSWLDREMDNEQFF. The CDR3 DNA is TGCGCCAGCAGCTGGTTGGACAGGGAGATGGACAATGAGCAGTTCTTC.

The V call is TRBV14, the J call TRBJ1-2; D is unresolved. This CDR3 contains 15 residues. Germline CDR1 and CDR2: SGHDN and FVKESK. The V end was cut by 4 bases, the J end by 2 bases, with 14 bases between. The CDR3 sequence: CASSPQDEANYGYTF. DNA of the CDR3: TGTGCCAGCAGCCCCCAAGACGAGGCCAACTATGGCTACACCTTC. Together with reference TRBV14 and TRBJ1-2, the CDR3 gives the full variable domain: EAGVTQFPSHSVIEKGQTVTLRCDPISGHDNLYWYRRVMGKEIKFLLHFVKESKQDESGMPNNRFLAERTGGTYSTLKVQPAELEDSGVYFCASSPQDEANYGYTFGSGTRLTVV.

This chain uses TRBV9 with TRBJ2-1; no reliable D call. The germline CDR1 and CDR2 sequences are SGDLS and YYNGEE. The germline V and J ends were trimmed by 4 bases and 0 bases, with 11 bases remaining between them. This CDR3 is 15 amino acids long. The CDR3 nucleotides are TGTGCCAGCAGCTCTGGGCGTAGCTCCTACAATGAGCAGTTCTTC. Protein sequence: CASSSGRSSYNEQFF.

The chain links TRBV29-1 to TRBJ1-2; maybe TRBD1 (5 bases). Trimming removed 0 bases from V and 5 bases from J, with 10 bases in between. The CDR3 extends over 13 amino acids. Germline V gene lookup returns CDR1 SQVTM and CDR2 ANQGSEA. The CDR3 DNA sequence: TGCAGCGTTGAAGAGGGACTGGGTTATGGCTACACCTTC. It codes for CSVEEGLGYGYTF.

The rearrangement uses TRBV28 and TRBJ1-1; maybe TRBD1 (6 bases). Trimming shortened V by 6 bases and J by 0 bases, and 14 bases separated the two germline ends. This CDR3 contains 15 residues. Germline CDR1 is MDHEN and CDR2 is SYDVKM. CDR3 region: CASSPPHRVNTEAFF. The CDR3 region has the DNA TGTGCCAGCAGCCCACCTCACAGGGTGAACACTGAAGCTTTCTTT. Using reference TRBV28 and TRBJ1-1 for the parts outside the CDR3, the full variable domain is DVKVTQSSRYLVKRTGEKVFLECVQDMDHENMFWYRQDPGLGLRLIYFSYDVKMKEKGDIPEGYSVSREKKERFSLILESASTNQTSMYLCASSPPHRVNTEAFFGQGTRLTVV.

CDR3 sequence: CASRQGPPGAFF. The CDR3 nucleotides are TGTGCCAGCCGCCAGGGCCCCCCTGGAGCTTTCTTT. The gene calls are TRBV28 and TRBJ1-1, with D possibly TRBD1 on 5 matching bases. The germline CDR1 and CDR2 sequences are MDHEN and SYDVKM. The CDR3 totals 12 residues. Trimming pared 8 bases from V and 10 bases from J, leaving 17 bases between.

This chain uses TRBV7-2 with TRBJ2-2, with no clear D. Germline V lookup: CDR1 SGHTA, CDR2 FQGNSA. This CDR3 has 14 amino acids. The ends were cut back, 3 bases at V and 2 bases at J, with 7 bases in the middle. The DNA of the CDR3 is TGTGCCAGCAGCTTTGATAGCAACACCGGGGAGCTGTTTTTT. It translates to CASSFDSNTGELFF.

The rearrangement joins TRBV28 to TRBJ1-3; D is perhaps TRBD1 (6 bases). Trimming removed 3 bases from V and 4 bases from J, with 22 bases in between. The germline V gene encodes CDR1 MDHEN and CDR2 SYDVKM. The CDR3 has 18 residues. The CDR3 reads CASSLPIQGPFGGNTIYF. Here the CDR3 DNA reads TGTGCCAGCAGTTTGCCAATACAGGGTCCTTTTGGAGGAAACACCATATATTTT.

The chain has TRBV10-3 and TRBJ1-1; tentatively, D is TRBD1 (5 bases). The CDR3 has 14 residues. Germline V gene data show CDR1 as ENHRY and CDR2 as SYGVKD. Trimming took 10 bases from V and 4 from J, leaving 19 bases between them. Here the CDR3 DNA reads TGTGCCACCACCGGCGGGGCAGTCCCCACTGAAGCTTTCTTT. It is translated as CATTGGAVPTEAFF.

J is TRBJ1-1 and V is TRBV27; the D is unclear. CDR1 is MNHEY and CDR2 is SMNVEV in the germline V gene (reference sequence). This CDR3 comprises 13 residues. Deletions cut 8 bases from V and 4 bases from J, with 14 bases between. The CDR3 is CASSPLPGTEAFF. In DNA, the CDR3 is TGTGCCAGCTCACCCCTCCCGGGCACTGAAGCTTTCTTT.

This clone was recorded once. The V and J genes are TRBV2 and TRBJ2-1; the match to TRBD2 covers 7 bases. CDR1 SNHLY and CDR2 FYNNEI come from the germline V gene. The CDR3 loop spans 19 amino acids. With 2 bases clipped from V and 0 bases from J, the junction kept 13 bases outside the gene matches. The CDR3 DNA reads TGTGCCAGCAGTGAATCTATTGCTAGCGGCAAAAGCTCCTACAATGAGCAGTTCTTC. Translating it yields CASSESIASGKSSYNEQFF.

The chain is built from TRBV7-9 and TRBJ1-1, with 7 positions matching TRBD1. Per germline, CDR1 SEHNR and CDR2 FQNEAQ (reference sequence). J lost 1 base, V lost 3 bases, and 2 bases had no gene match. The CDR3 spans 14 residues. The CDR3 nucleotides read TGTGCCAGCAGCTTTTGGACAGGGAACACTGAAGCTTTCTTT. As protein: CASSFWTGNTEAFF.

The J gene is TRBJ2-3, the V gene TRBV7-8; no clear D gene. The CDR3 has 14 residues. Trimming cost V 5 bases and J 0 bases, with 9 bases left between them. Germline V gene sequence: CDR1 SGHVS, CDR2 FQNEAQ. The CDR3 spells CASSPVQSTDTQYF. The CDR3 region has the DNA TGTGCCAGCAGCCCCGTACAAAGCACAGATACGCAGTATTTT.

V usage is TRBV7-8 and J usage is TRBJ1-3; tentatively, D is TRBD1 (6 bases). V lost 6 bases to trimming and J lost 3 bases, with 27 bases between them. This CDR3 is built from 19 residues. Per germline, CDR1 SGHVS and CDR2 FQNEAQ. Written as DNA, the CDR3 is TGTGCCAGCAGTGCTTCACCCCTAGACAGGCCTTACCTTGGAAACACCATATATTTT. Translation: CASSASPLDRPYLGNTIYF.

This chain links TRBV20-1 with TRBJ1-2; D might be TRBD1 (6 bases). CDR3 size: 14 residues. V was trimmed by 3 bases and J by 4 bases, leaving 15 bases between them. Germline CDR1 and CDR2: DFQATT and SNEGSKA (reference sequence). This CDR3 is CSASYRATPYGYTF. CDR3 nucleotide sequence: TGCAGTGCTAGTTACAGGGCTACCCCCTATGGCTACACCTTC.

The V gene is TRBV12-5, the J gene TRBJ1-1; weak D call: TRBD1 (5 bases). There are 15 residues in the CDR3. V was trimmed by 5 bases and J by 1 base, leaving 14 bases between them. The germline V gene encodes CDR1 LGHNT and CDR2 FRNRAP. The CDR3 region is CASGPPAGKNTEAFF. CDR3 coding DNA: TGTGCTAGTGGTCCCCCCGCAGGGAAGAACACTGAAGCTTTCTTT.

On this clone itself: The same CDR3 also results from other DNA sequences found in this sample. The gene calls are TRBV20-1 and TRBJ1-1; D is undetermined. This CDR3 contains 11 residues. Trimming removed 6 bases at V and 1 base at J, with 6 bases between. From germline, CDR1 is DFQATT and CDR2 SNEGSKA (reference sequence). CDR3 DNA sequence: TGCAGTGCAAGCCGGAACACTGAAGCTTTCTTT. Protein: CSASRNTEAFF.

The chain links TRBV4-2 to TRBJ2-6; tentatively, D is TRBD1 (6 bases). With 0 bases removed from V and 0 bases from J, the gap between germline ends came to 9 bases. CDR1 and CDR2 from the germline V gene are LGHNA and YNFKEQ. The CDR3 consists of 17 residues. CDR3 sequence: CASSQDGDNSGANVLTF. The CDR3 nucleotides read TGTGCCAGCAGCCAAGATGGGGACAACTCTGGGGCCAACGTCCTGACTTTC.

J is TRBJ1-5 and V is TRBV5-6; D may be TRBD1 (6 bases). Per germline, CDR1 SGHDT and CDR2 YYEEEE. V shed 4 bases and J shed 6 bases, with 11 bases lying between them. The CDR3 runs 13 residues. This CDR3 is CASSPPTGQPQHF. In DNA form, the CDR3 reads TGTGCCAGCAGCCCCCCGACAGGTCAGCCCCAGCATTTT. Filled out from reference TRBV5-6 and TRBJ1-5, the complete variable domain reads DAGVTQSPTHLIKTRGQQVTLRCSPKSGHDTVSWYQQALGQGPQFIFQYYEEEERQRGNFPDRFSGHQFPNYSSELNVNALLLGDSALYLCASSPPTGQPQHFGDGTRLSIL.

This chain links TRBV7-3 with TRBJ2-3; 8 nucleotides align to TRBD2. The V gene end was trimmed by 2 bases and the J gene end by 2 bases; junction bases not matched to a gene: 12. The CDR3 length is 18 residues. The germline V gene encodes CDR1 SGHTA and CDR2 FQGTGA. The CDR3 nucleotides are TGTGCCAGCAGCTTACAAGGCTCCGGGGGGGCTTCCACAGATACGCAGTATTTT. This sequence encodes CASSLQGSGGASTDTQYF.

This clone was counted only a few times. The gene calls are TRBV4-2 and TRBJ2-7, with D perhaps TRBD1 (5 bases). Germline CDR1 is LGHNA and CDR2 is YNFKEQ. The ends were cut back, 0 bases at V and 2 bases at J, with 14 bases in the middle. The CDR3 runs 16 residues. CDR3 sequence (DNA): TGTGCCAGCAGCCAAGATACAGGAGATAAGCCCTACGAGCAGTACTTC. Protein sequence: CASSQDTGDKPYEQYF.

The gene calls are TRBV28 and TRBJ1-1; D possibly corresponds to TRBD1 (5 bases). CDR3 size: 15 residues. Trimming took 2 bases from V and 4 from J, leaving 14 bases between them. Germline V gives CDR1 MDHEN, CDR2 SYDVKM. The CDR3 spells CASSLPQGFRTEAFF. CDR3 in DNA: TGTGCCAGCAGTTTACCCCAGGGTTTCCGCACTGAAGCTTTCTTT.

The chain links TRBV28 to TRBJ1-1; no clear D. The CDR3 contains 13 residues. Germline CDR1 MDHEN, CDR2 SYDVKM. Trimming pared 11 bases from V and 4 bases from J, leaving 17 bases between. CDR3: CAARSSGSTEAFF. The CDR3 region has the DNA TGTGCCGCAAGATCTTCGGGGAGCACTGAAGCTTTCTTT.

This clone was observed a few times. The V call is TRBV20-1, the J call TRBJ2-7, with D perhaps TRBD2 (5 bases). The germline V and J ends were trimmed by 3 bases and 2 bases, with 11 bases remaining between them. The CDR3 has 13 amino acids. Germline assignment: CDR1 DFQATT and CDR2 SNEGSKA (reference sequence). The DNA of the CDR3 is TGCAGTGCTAGTCCGGACTTCACCTACGAGCAGTACTTC. Encoded protein: CSASPDFTYEQYF.

CDR3 DNA sequence: TGCGCCAGCAGCCCCGTGGCTAGCGGGAACAATGAGCAGTTCTTC. Encoded protein: CASSPVASGNNEQFF. The chain couples TRBV5-1 to TRBJ2-1; the match to TRBD2 covers 9 bases. The CDR3 loop spans 15 amino acids. CDR1 is SGHRS, CDR2 YFSETQ, per germline. Unmatched junction bases numbered 7, after V lost 4 bases and J lost 5 bases.

The chain is built from TRBV7-2 and TRBJ2-5, with TRBD1 as a possible D gene (5 bases). V was shortened by 0 bases and J by 3 bases, with 14 bases between the two germline ends. The germline V gene has CDR1 SGHTA and CDR2 FQGNSA. The CDR3 is made up of 16 amino acids. CDR3 residues: CASSLALGRAEETQYF. Written as DNA, the CDR3 is TGTGCCAGCAGCTTAGCGCTAGGCAGGGCGGAAGAGACCCAGTACTTC.

The chain joins TRBV7-2 to TRBJ2-3; 9 nucleotides agree with TRBD2. Germline CDR1 reads SGHTA; CDR2 reads FQGNSA. The CDR3 is 16 amino acids. The trim removed 5 bases at V and 5 bases at J, leaving 11 bases unmatched. CDR3 DNA: TGTGCCAGCAGCGCCGGGACTAGCCCTTTCCGAGATACGCAGTATTTT. This gives the protein CASSAGTSPFRDTQYF. Full variable domain (missing parts from reference TRBV7-2 and TRBJ2-3): GAGVSQSPSNKVTEKGKDVELRCDPISGHTALYWYRQSLGQGLEFLIYFQGNSAPDKSGLPSDRFSAERTGGSVSTLTIQRTQQEDSAVYLCASSAGTSPFRDTQYFGPGTRLTVL.